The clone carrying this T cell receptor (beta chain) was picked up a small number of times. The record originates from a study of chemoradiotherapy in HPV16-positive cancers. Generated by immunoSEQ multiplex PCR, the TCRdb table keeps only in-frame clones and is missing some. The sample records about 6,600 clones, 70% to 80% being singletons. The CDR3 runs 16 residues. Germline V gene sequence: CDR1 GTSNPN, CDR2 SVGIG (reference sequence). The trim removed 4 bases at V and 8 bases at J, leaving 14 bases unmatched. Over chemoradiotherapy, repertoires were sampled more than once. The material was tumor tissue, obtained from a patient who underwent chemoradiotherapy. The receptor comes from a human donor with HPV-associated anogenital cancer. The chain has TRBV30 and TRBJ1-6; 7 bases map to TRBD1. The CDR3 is CAWNRGGSLRDSPLHF. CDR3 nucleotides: TGTGCCTGGAACAGGGGAGGGAGCTTAAGGGATTCACCCCTCCACTTT.